The subject of this entry is one TCR beta chain. Its antigen is still unknown. It was by quantitative 5'-RACE with molecular barcodes that TCR beta libraries were made. Via MiXCR, TCRdb re-called the 5' RACE reads, giving one row per CDR3 protein. There are fewer than 500,000 distinct CDR3 sequences in the sample; about 25% occur only once, and about 0.9% lies in the top ten. The data were taken from a study of CD8 T cells in ankylosing spondylitis. Study outcomes and limitations: Typical of ankylosing spondylitis blood, it appeared, was a TCR beta motif of roughly eight highly homologous variants. Within matched ankylosing spondylitis synovial fluid, disease-linked clones were reportedly significantly enriched. Several of the motif variants were reported before in synovial fluid and blood from reactive arthritis. In peripheral blood, disease-linked CD8+ clones occurred at relatively low frequencies.

The CDR3 sequence is 15 residues long. The germline V gene encodes CDR1 LGHDT and CDR2 YNNKEL (reference sequence). The V segment lost 2 bases and the J segment 10 bases; nucleotides outside the gene matches: 7. The sequence derives from a male donor with ankylosing spondylitis. The chain combines TRBV3-1 with TRBJ1-6, with 8 bases fitting TRBD1. The source material was blood, either unsorted or a sorted T cell fraction (not recorded which). CDR3 DNA sequence: TGTGCCAGCAGCCAATTTTCAGGGGGCCAGTCACCCCTCCACTTT. This sequence encodes CASSQFSGGQSPLHF.